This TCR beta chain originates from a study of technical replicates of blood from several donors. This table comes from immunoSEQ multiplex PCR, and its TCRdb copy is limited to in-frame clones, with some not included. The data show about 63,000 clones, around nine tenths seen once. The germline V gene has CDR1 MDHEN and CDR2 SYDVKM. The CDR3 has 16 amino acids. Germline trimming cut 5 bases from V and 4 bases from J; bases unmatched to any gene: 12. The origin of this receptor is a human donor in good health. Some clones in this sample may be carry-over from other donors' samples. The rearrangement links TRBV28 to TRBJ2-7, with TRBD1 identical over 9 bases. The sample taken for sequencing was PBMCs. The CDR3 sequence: CASSLVGTGGLYEQYF. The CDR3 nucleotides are TGTGCCAGCAGTCTCGTGGGAACAGGGGGCTTGTACGAGCAGTACTTC.